This TCR beta chain is from a study of T cells in localized non-small cell lung cancer. Only in-frame clones appear in the TCRdb table, and some are missing; sequencing was by immunoSEQ multiplex PCR. Here the sample spans roughly 30,000 clones, 85% to 90% being singletons. Unmatched junction bases numbered 3, after V lost 8 bases and J lost 1 base. Germline V gene sequence: CDR1 LNHDA, CDR2 SQIVND (reference sequence). The CDR3 consists of 14 residues. The rearrangement joins TRBV19 to TRBJ1-2; 11 positions match TRBD1. The TCR originated in a woman aged 18 to 55 with stage I lung adenocarcinoma. The specimen was peripheral blood, collected before any cancer treatment. In DNA form, the CDR3 reads TGTGCCAGTTGGGACAGGGGGTTTAACTATGGCTACACCTTC. It encodes CASWDRGFNYGYTF.